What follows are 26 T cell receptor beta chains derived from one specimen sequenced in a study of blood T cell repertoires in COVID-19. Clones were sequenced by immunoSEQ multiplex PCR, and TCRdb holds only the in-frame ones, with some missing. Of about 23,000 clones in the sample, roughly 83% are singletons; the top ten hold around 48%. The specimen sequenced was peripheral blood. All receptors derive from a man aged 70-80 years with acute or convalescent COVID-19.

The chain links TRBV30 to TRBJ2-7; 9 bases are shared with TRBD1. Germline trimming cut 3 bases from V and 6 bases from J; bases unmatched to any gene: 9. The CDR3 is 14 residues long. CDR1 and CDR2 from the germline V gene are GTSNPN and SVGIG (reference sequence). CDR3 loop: CAWSTGTGRLEQYF. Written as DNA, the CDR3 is TGTGCCTGGAGCACCGGGACAGGGAGGCTCGAGCAGTACTTC. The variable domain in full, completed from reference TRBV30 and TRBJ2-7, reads SQTIHQWPATLVQPVGSPLSLECTVEGTSNPNLYWYRQAAGRGLQLLFYSVGIGQISSEVPQNLSASRPQDRQFILSSKKLLLSDSGFYLCAWSTGTGRLEQYFGPGTRLTVT.

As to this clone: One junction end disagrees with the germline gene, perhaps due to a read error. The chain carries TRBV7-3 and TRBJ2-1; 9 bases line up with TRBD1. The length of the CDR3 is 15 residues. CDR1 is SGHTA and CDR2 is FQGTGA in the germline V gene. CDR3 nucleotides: TGTACCAGCAGCTTCGGACAGGGGTATGCGGATGAGCAGTTCTTC. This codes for CTSSFGQGYADEQFF.

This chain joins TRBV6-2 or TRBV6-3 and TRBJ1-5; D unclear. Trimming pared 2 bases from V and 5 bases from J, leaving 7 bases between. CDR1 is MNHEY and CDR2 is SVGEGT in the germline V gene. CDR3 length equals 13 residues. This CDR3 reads CASSYTGDQPQHF. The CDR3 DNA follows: TGTGCCAGCAGTTACACGGGAGATCAGCCCCAGCATTTT.

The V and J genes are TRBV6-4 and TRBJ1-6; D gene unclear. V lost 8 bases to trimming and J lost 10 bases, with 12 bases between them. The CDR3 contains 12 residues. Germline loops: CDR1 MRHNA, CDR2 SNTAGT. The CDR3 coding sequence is TGTGCCAGCGGTCGAGAGGGCTCACCCCTCCACTTT. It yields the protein CASGREGSPLHF.

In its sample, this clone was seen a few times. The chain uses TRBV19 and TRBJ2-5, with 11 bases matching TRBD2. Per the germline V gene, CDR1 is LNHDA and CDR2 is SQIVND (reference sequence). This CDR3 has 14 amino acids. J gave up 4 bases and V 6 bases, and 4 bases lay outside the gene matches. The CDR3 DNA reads TGTGCCAGTAGACTAGCGGGAGCGGGAGAGACCCAGTACTTC. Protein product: CASRLAGAGETQYF. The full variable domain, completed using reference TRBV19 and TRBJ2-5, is DGGITQSPKYLFRKEGQNVTLSCEQNLNHDAMYWYRQDPGQGLRLIYYSQIVNDFQKGDIAEGYSVSREKKESFPLTVTSAQKNPTAFYLCASRLAGAGETQYFGPGTRLLVL.

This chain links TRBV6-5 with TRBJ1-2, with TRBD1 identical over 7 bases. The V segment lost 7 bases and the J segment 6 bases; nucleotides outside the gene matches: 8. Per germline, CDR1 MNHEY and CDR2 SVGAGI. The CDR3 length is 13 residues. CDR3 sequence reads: CASNLDRVDGYTF. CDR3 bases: TGTGCCAGCAACCTCGACAGGGTTGATGGCTACACCTTC.

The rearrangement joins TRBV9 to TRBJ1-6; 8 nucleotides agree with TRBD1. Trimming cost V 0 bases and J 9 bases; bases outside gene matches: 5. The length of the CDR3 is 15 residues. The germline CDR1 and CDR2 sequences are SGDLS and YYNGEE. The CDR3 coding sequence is TGTGCCAGCAGCGTAGATGGCAGGGGGCGTTCACCCCTCCACTTT. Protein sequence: CASSVDGRGRSPLHF.

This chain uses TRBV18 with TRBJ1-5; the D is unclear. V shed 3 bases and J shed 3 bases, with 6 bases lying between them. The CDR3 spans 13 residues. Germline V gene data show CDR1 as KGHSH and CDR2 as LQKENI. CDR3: CASSPANNQPQHF. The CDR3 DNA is TGTGCCAGCTCACCGGCAAACAATCAGCCCCAGCATTTT.

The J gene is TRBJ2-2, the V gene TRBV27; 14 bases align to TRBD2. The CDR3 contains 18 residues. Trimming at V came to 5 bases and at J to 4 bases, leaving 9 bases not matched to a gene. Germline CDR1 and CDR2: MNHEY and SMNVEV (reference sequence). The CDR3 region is CASSLPGLAGVVTGELFF. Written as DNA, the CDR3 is TGTGCCAGCAGTCTCCCGGGACTAGCGGGAGTGGTCACCGGGGAGCTGTTTTTT.

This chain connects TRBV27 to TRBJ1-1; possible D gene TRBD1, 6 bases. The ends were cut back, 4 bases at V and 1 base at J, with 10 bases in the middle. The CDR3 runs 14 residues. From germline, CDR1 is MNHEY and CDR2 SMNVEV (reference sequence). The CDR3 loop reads CASSWSGANTEAFF. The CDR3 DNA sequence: TGTGCCAGCAGTTGGTCAGGGGCGAACACTGAAGCTTTCTTT.

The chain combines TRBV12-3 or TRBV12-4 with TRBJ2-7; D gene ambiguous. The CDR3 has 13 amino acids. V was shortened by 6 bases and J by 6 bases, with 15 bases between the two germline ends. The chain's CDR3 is CASSRERVFEQYF. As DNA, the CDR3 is TGTGCCAGCAGCCGCGAACGAGTTTTCGAGCAGTACTTC.

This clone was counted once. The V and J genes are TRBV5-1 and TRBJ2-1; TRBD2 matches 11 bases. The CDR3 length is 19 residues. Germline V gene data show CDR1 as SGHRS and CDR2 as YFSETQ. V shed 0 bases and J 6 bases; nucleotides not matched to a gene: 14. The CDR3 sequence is CASSLAPTGGLADANEQFF. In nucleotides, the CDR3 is TGCGCCAGCAGCTTGGCTCCGACTGGGGGACTAGCGGACGCCAATGAGCAGTTCTTC.

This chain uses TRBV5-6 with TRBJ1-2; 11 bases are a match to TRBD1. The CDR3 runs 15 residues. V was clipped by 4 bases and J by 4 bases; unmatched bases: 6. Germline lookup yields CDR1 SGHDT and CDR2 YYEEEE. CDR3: CASSNRDRGIYGYTF. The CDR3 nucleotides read TGTGCCAGCAGCAATAGGGACAGGGGGATCTATGGCTACACCTTC.

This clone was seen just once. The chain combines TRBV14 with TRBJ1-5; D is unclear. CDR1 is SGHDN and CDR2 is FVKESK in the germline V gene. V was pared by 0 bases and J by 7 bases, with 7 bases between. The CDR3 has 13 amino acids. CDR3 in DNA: TGTGCCAGCAGCCAAGATGGCGGACAGCCCCAGCATTTT. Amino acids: CASSQDGGQPQHF.

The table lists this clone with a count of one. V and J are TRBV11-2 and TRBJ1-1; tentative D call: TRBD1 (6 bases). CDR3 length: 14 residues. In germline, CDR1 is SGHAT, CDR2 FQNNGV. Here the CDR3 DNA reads TGTGCAGTAAAGCGGGGGCAGCCGAACACTGAAGCTTTCTTT. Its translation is CAVKRGQPNTEAFF.

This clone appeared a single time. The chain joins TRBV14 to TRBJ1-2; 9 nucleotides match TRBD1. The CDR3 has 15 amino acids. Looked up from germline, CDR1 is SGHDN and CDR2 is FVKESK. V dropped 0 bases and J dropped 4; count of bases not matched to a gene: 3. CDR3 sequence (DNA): TGTGCCAGCAGCCAAGACGCGGGACAGGGCTATGGCTACACCTTC. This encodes CASSQDAGQGYGYTF.

The CDR3 nucleotides are TGTGCCAGCAGCCGGGGACAGAACACTGAAGCTTTCTTT. It specifies CASSRGQNTEAFF. This chain links TRBV7-2 with TRBJ1-1; possible D gene TRBD1, 6 bases. CDR1 is SGHTA, CDR2 FQGNSA, per germline. CDR3 length equals 13 residues. Between the trimmed V and J ends, which lost 5 bases and 1 base, there was a span of 8 bases.

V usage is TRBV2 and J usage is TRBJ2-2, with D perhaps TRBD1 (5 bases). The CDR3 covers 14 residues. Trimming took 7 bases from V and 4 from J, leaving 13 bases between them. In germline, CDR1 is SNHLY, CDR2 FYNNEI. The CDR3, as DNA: TGTGCCAGCACGACAGTGATGGGCACCGGGGAGCTGTTTTTT. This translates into CASTTVMGTGELFF.

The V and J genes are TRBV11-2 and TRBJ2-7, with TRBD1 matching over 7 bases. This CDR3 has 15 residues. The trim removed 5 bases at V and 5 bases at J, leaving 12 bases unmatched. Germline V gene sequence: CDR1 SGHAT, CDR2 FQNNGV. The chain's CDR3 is CASSQENRGHDEQYF. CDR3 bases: TGTGCCAGCAGCCAGGAAAACAGGGGTCACGACGAGCAGTACTTC.

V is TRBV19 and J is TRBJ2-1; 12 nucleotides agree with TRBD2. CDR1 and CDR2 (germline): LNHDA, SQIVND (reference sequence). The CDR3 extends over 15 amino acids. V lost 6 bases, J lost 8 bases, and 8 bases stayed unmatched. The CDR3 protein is CASRLAGGPRDEQFF. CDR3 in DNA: TGTGCCAGTAGGCTAGCGGGAGGGCCGAGGGATGAGCAGTTCTTC.

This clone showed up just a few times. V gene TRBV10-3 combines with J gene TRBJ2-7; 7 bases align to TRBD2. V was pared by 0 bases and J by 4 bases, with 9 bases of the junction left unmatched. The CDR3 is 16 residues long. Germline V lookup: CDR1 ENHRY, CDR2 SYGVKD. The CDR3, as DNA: TGTGCCATCAGTGAGTCCTGGGGCGGGAGTGGGTACGAGCAGTACTTC. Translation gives CAISESWGGSGYEQYF.

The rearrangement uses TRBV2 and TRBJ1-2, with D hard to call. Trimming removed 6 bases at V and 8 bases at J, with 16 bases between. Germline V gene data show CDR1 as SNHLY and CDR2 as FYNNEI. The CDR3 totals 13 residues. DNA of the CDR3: TGTGCCAGCAGCGAAAGGTTACAGCGGGGCTACACCTTC. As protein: CASSERLQRGYTF.

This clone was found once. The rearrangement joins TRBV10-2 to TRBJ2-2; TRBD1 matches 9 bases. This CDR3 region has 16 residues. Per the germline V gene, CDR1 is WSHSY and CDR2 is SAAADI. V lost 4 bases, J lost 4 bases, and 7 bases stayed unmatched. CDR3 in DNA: TGCGCCAGCAGTGCCCTAGGGACAGGGATCACCGGGGAGCTGTTTTTT. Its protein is CASSALGTGITGELFF.

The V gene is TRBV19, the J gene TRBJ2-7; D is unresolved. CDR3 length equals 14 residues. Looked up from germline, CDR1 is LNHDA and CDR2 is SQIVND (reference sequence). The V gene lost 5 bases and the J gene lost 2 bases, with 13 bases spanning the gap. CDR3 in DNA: TGTGCCAGTAGTGCGCAGCCGGGTCCCTACGAGCAGTACTTC. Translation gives CASSAQPGPYEQYF.

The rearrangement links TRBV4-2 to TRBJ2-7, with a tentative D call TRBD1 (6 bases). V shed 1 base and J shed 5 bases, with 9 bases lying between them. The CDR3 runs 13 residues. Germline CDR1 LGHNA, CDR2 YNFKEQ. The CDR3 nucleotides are TGTGCCAGCAGCCAAGGGGACAACAACGAGCAGTACTTC. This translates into CASSQGDNNEQYF.

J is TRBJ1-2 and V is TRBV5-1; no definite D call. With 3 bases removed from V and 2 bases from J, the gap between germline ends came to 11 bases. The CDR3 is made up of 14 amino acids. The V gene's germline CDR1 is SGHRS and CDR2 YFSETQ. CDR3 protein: CASSSAQVNYGYTF. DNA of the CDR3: TGCGCCAGCAGCTCCGCCCAGGTGAACTATGGCTACACCTTC. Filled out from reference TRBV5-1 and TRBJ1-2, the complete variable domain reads KAGVTQTPRYLIKTRGQQVTLSCSPISGHRSVSWYQQTPGQGLQFLFEYFSETQRNKGNFPGRFSGRQFSNSRSEMNVSTLELGDSALYLCASSSAQVNYGYTFGSGTRLTVV.